Listed here are 11 T cell receptor beta chains from one sample, sequenced in a study of beta chain features in type 1 diabetes. Study results and limitations: Among all four CD4+ subsets, Type 1 diabetes patients had TCRB CDR3s that were moderately but significantly shorter.

These receptors' antigens are unknown. The sequenced template was cDNA made from the entire isolated RNA. TCRdb keeps only in-frame clones here, not all; method: immunoSEQ multiplex PCR. The data show 200,000 to 300,000 clones, over 11% seen once. The source material was naive CD4+ T cells from blood. These receptors were obtained from a man younger than 45 with type 1 diabetes.

The sample holds a few counts of this clone. The chain has TRBV6-1 and TRBJ1-1; 10 nucleotides align to TRBD1. Losses at the gene ends were 3 bases for V and 4 bases for J; bases not matched to a gene: 2. The CDR3 totals 14 residues. The germline V gene has CDR1 MNHNS and CDR2 SASEGT. CDR3 nucleotide sequence: TGTGCCAGCAGTGAGCGGGACAGGGGCACTGAAGCTTTCTTT. It is translated as CASSERDRGTEAFF.

This clone was seen only a few times. The chain couples TRBV18 to TRBJ1-2; TRBD1 might be the D (5 bases). CDR3 length: 15 residues. CDR1 and CDR2 (germline): KGHSH, LQKENI. V lost 0 bases, J lost 2 bases, and 10 bases lay in between. CDR3 amino acids: CASSPPGLRNYGYTF. The CDR3 nucleotides are TGTGCCAGCTCACCACCGGGACTCCGGAACTATGGCTACACCTTC.

In this sample, this clone turned up a few times. The chain recombines TRBV6-6 with TRBJ2-3, with D tentatively TRBD2 (5 bases). CDR1 MNHNY and CDR2 SVGAGI come from the germline V gene (reference sequence). Trimming shortened V by 5 bases and J by 2 bases, and 8 bases separated the two germline ends. This CDR3 is built from 13 residues. The CDR3 nucleotides read TGTGCCAGCAGTAAGCGGAACACAGATACGCAGTATTTT. This codes for CASSKRNTDTQYF.

This clone was seen a handful of times. The chain carries TRBV11-2 and TRBJ2-5, with 11 bases aligning to TRBD2. Looked up from germline, CDR1 is SGHAT and CDR2 is FQNNGV. Trimming at V came to 4 bases and at J to 2 bases, leaving 15 bases not matched to a gene. The CDR3 consists of 19 residues. The CDR3 sequence is CASSSRRTSGSRSQETQYF. In DNA, the CDR3 is TGTGCCAGCAGCTCCCGTCGGACTAGCGGGTCTCGCTCACAAGAGACCCAGTACTTC.

The sample holds a few counts of this clone. J is TRBJ2-1 and V is TRBV6-6; 7 bases align to TRBD2. The CDR3 has 15 residues. Trimming cost V 0 bases and J 8 bases; bases outside gene matches: 7. Germline V gene sequence: CDR1 MNHNY, CDR2 SVGAGI (reference sequence). Here the CDR3 reads CASSYSVGRVDEQFF. CDR3 coding DNA: TGTGCCAGCAGTTACTCGGTGGGGAGGGTGGATGAGCAGTTCTTC.

There are a few counts of this clone. The V gene is TRBV18, the J gene TRBJ2-7; 8 nucleotides line up with TRBD1. Germline CDR1 KGHSH, CDR2 LQKENI. The CDR3 is 14 residues long. The V gene end was trimmed by 4 bases and the J gene end by 5 bases; junction bases not matched to a gene: 7. Written as DNA, the CDR3 is TGTGCCAGCTCACTTCTGGACAGGGCGAACGAGCAGTACTTC. Amino acids: CASSLLDRANEQYF. Combining the CDR3 with reference TRBV18 and TRBJ2-7 gives the whole variable domain NAGVMQNPRHLVRRRGQEARLRCSPMKGHSHVYWYRQLPEEGLKFMVYLQKENIIDESGMPKERFSAEFPKEGPSILRIQQVVRGDSAAYFCASSLLDRANEQYFGPGTRLTVT.

This clone occurred a few times. The chain carries TRBV6-5 and TRBJ1-1, with D unresolved. The germline V and J ends were trimmed by 2 bases and 0 bases, with 7 bases remaining between them. The CDR3 has 14 amino acids. Germline V gene data show CDR1 as MNHEY and CDR2 as SVGAGI. The CDR3 DNA reads TGTGCCAGCAGTTACACGGGGATGAACACTGAAGCTTTCTTT. Translated: CASSYTGMNTEAFF.

V is TRBV6-5 and J is TRBJ2-2; 13 bases fit TRBD2. CDR1 and CDR2 from the germline V gene are MNHEY and SVGAGI. CDR3 length equals 16 residues. The V segment lost 3 bases and the J segment 7 bases; nucleotides outside the gene matches: 5. CDR3 region: CASSYLGTSGVGELFF. The CDR3 DNA sequence: TGTGCCAGCAGTTATTTGGGGACTAGCGGGGTCGGGGAGCTGTTTTTT.

This clone was observed a handful of times. The V gene is TRBV5-4, the J gene TRBJ2-2; 7 bases line up with TRBD1. Trimming removed 4 bases from V and 4 bases from J; junction bases left unmatched: 7. Germline CDR1 and CDR2: SGHNT and YYREEE (reference sequence). This CDR3 contains 15 residues. DNA of the CDR3: TGTGCCAGCAGCGGGAACAGGGGTGGCACCGGGGAGCTGTTTTTT. It encodes CASSGNRGGTGELFF.

For the CDR3, the DNA is TGTGCCAGCAGTCCGCTACAGGGGGCGGCCTACAATGAGCAGTTCTTC. Encoded protein: CASSPLQGAAYNEQFF. The rearrangement links TRBV27 to TRBJ2-1; 9 positions match TRBD1. Germline assignment: CDR1 MNHEY and CDR2 SMNVEV (reference sequence). The CDR3 runs to 16 residues. After removal of 5 bases from V and 2 bases from J, the junction contained 7 bases not matched to a gene.

This clone was seen a few times. The DNA for the CDR3 is TGCGCCAGCAGTCCGGGACAGGGGGCAGGGGATCAGCCCCAGCATTTT. This encodes CASSPGQGAGDQPQHF. The V and J genes are TRBV5-1 and TRBJ1-5; 12 nucleotides line up with TRBD1. Germline V gives CDR1 SGHRS, CDR2 YFSETQ. Trimming at V came to 5 bases and at J to 5 bases, leaving 8 bases not matched to a gene. This CDR3 has 16 residues.